This record looks at one T cell receptor beta chain sequence and its context. The trim removed 2 bases at V and 5 bases at J, leaving 7 bases unmatched. CDR3 length: 16 amino acids. Germline CDR1 is LGHNA and CDR2 is YSLEER. Clones were sequenced by immunoSEQ multiplex PCR, and TCRdb holds only the in-frame ones, with some missing. This table holds roughly 98,000 clones, more than 85% found once. This entry belongs to a study of control samples from healthy donors and cancer patients. The TCR originated in a man aged 18-30 years in good health. What was sequenced was blood. The genes are TRBV4-3 and TRBJ2-5; 11 bases match TRBD2. CDR3 in amino acids: CASSQNLAGGRETQYF. DNA for the CDR3: TGCGCCAGCAGCCAAAACTTAGCGGGAGGGAGGGAGACCCAGTACTTC.